The rows below give T cell receptor beta chains drawn from one sample of a study of cytomegalovirus exposure and HLA in healthy donors. Measured with immunoSEQ multiplex PCR; TCRdb has only the in-frame clones, and not every one. The profile shows roughly 190,000 clones, approximately 80% of them singletons. Sequenced input: PBMCs. These TCRs come from a man aged 35 to 55 in good health and CMV-seropositive. Both conserved end residues are part of each CDR3.

j_call v_call cdr3_aa
TRBJ1-1 TRBV10-3 CAISGQGEKNTEAFF
TRBJ2-2 TRBV10-2 CASSENRGGTGELFF
TRBJ2-1 TRBV5-6 CASSSRWGHSAQVEQFF
TRBJ2-1 TRBV5-1 CASSLEGLRSGSYSYNEQFF
TRBJ2-1 TRBV28 CASSSPLAGEQNEQFF
TRBJ2-7 TRBV7-6 CASSSQQGPYEQYF
TRBJ2-4 TRBV27 CASTETQPGGGNIQYF
TRBJ2-3 TRBV9 CASSVASRGSAGTQYF
TRBJ2-2 TRBV19 CASSILGPGQNTGELFF
TRBJ2-3 TRBV21-1 CASSSSGGTITWTQYF
TRBJ2-2 TRBV13 CASSRQGYANTGELFF
TRBJ1-2 TRBV28 CASSFRIGNYGYTF
TRBJ2-3 TRBV27 CASSSWGPGTDTQYF
TRBJ2-6 TRBV28 CASSDRGAGANVLTF
TRBJ2-5 TRBV5-6 CASSFIHSQETQYF
TRBJ2-5 TRBV9 CASSVGSGSWGESQYF
TRBJ1-4 TRBV18 CASSQGQAEKLFF
TRBJ2-7 TRBV28 CASSFAGTAYF
TRBJ2-5 TRBV10-3 CAISESSGVETQYF
TRBJ1-2 TRBV6-5 CAANSGFDYTF
TRBJ2-1 TRBV6-4 CASSASWDFHNEQFF
TRBJ2-6 TRBV18 CASSPQGPGANVLTF
TRBJ2-7 TRBV7-8 CASSLMSEEREQYF
TRBJ2-7 TRBV6-5 CASSSGTGTYEQYF
TRBJ1-2 TRBV19 CASSMEAYGYTF
TRBJ2-1 TRBV10-3 CAISDPVEAGVLNEQFF
TRBJ2-2 TRBV7-9 CASSSLSGVAGELFF
TRBJ2-5 TRBV7-9 CASSPGTEETQYF
TRBJ1-5 TRBV5-8 CASSPLGQKNQPQHF
TRBJ2-3 TRBV11-3 CASSSVAGEPVDTQYF
TRBJ2-5 TRBV5-1 CASSSSRGGRLETQYF
TRBJ2-2 TRBV29-1 CSVGDPTGGTTGELFF
TRBJ2-6 TRBV5-1 CASSPPGQPFSGANVLTF